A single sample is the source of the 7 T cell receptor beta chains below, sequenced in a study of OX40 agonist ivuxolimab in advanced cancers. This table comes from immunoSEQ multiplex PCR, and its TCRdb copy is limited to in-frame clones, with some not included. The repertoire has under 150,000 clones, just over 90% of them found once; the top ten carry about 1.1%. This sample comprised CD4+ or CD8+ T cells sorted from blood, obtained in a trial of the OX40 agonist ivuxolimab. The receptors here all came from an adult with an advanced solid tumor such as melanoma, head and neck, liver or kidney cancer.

The CDR3 nucleotides read TGTGCCAGCAGCTTAGAGGAAGTGCATCCAGAAGCTTTCTTT. Translating gives CASSLEEVHPEAFF. This rearrangement joins TRBV7-9 to TRBJ1-1; no clear D gene. The CDR3 has 14 amino acids. Germline V lookup: CDR1 SEHNR, CDR2 FQNEAQ (reference sequence). V was shortened by 1 base and J by 8 bases, with 14 bases between the two germline ends.

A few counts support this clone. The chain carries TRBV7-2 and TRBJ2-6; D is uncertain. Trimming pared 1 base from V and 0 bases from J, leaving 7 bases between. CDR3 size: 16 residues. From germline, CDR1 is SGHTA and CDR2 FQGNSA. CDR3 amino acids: CASSLGVGSGANVLTF. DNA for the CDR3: TGTGCCAGCAGCTTAGGCGTGGGCTCTGGGGCCAACGTCCTGACTTTC.

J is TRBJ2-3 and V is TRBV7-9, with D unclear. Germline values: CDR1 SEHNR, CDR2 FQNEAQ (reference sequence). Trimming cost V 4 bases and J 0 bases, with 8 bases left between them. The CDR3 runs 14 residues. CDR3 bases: TGTGCCAGCAGCTCCCAAGGTAGCACAGATACGCAGTATTTT. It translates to CASSSQGSTDTQYF.

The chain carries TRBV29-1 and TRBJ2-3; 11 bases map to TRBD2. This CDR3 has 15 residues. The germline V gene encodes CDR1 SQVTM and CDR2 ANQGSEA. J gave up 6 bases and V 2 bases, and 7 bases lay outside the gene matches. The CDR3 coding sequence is TGCAGCGTTGAATCGCTAGCGGGAGGTGGTGATACGCAGTATTTT. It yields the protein CSVESLAGGGDTQYF.

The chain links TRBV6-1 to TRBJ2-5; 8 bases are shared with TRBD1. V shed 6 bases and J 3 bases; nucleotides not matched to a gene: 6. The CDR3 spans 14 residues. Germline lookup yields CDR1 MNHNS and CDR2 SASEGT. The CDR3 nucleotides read TGTGCCAGCAGACAACCGACAGGGGAAGAGACCCAGTACTTC. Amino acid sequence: CASRQPTGEETQYF.

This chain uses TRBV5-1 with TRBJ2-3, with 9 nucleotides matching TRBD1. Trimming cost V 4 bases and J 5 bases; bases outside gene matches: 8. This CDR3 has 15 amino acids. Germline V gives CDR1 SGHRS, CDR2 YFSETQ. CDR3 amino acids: CASSPQGAGIDTQYF. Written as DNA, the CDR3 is TGCGCCAGCAGCCCACAGGGGGCCGGTATAGATACGCAGTATTTT.

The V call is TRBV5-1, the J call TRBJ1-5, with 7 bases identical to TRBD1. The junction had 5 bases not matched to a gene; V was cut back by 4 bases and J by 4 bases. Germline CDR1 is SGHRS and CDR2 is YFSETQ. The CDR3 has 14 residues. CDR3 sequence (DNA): TGCGCCAGCAGCCCTGGGACAGCTAATCAGCCCCAGCATTTT. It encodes CASSPGTANQPQHF.